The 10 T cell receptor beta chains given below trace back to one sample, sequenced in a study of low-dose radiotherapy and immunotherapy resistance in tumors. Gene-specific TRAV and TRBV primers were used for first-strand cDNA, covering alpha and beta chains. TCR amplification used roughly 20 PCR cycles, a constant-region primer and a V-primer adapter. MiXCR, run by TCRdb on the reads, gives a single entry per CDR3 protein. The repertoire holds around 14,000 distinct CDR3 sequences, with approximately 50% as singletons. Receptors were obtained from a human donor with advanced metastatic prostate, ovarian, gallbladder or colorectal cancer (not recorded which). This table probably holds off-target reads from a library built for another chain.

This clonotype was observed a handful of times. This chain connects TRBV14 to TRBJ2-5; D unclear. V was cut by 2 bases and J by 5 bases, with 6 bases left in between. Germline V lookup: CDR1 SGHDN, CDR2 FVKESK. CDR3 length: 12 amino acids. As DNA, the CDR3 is TGTGCCAGCAGCCAAATATCGGAGACCCAGTACTTC. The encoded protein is CASSQISETQYF.

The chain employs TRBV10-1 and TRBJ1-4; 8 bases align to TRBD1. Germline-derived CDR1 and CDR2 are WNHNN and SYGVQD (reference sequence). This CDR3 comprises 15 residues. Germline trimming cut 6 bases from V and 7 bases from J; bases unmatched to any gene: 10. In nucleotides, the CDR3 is TGCGCCAGCAGCCTGAACAGGGGGATCGGTGAAAAACTGTTTTTT. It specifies CASSLNRGIGEKLFF.

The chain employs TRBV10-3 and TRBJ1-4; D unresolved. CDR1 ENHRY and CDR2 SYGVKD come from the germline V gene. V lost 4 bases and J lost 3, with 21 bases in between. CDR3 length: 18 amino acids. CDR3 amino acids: CAISAPYGAAAANEKLFF. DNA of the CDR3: TGTGCCATCAGTGCTCCGTACGGAGCAGCCGCGGCTAATGAAAAACTGTTTTTT.

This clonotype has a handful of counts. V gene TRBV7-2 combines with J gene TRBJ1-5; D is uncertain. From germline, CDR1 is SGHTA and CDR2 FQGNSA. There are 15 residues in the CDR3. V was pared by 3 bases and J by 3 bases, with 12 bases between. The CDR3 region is CASSLDPNPNQPQHF. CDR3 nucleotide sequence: TGTGCCAGCAGCTTGGACCCGAACCCCAATCAGCCCCAGCATTTT.

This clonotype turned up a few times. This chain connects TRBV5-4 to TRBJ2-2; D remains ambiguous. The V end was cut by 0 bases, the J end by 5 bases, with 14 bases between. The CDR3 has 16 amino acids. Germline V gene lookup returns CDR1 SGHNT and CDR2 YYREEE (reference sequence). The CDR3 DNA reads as TGTGCCAGCAGCTTGGGAGTTGGCAGCCAGACCGGGGAGCTGTTTTTT. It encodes CASSLGVGSQTGELFF.

The CDR3 nucleotides are TGTGCCAGCAGTTTATCGGACAGGGTGACAAAGCCCCAGCATTTT. It encodes CASSLSDRVTKPQHF. The chain has TRBV28 and TRBJ1-5, with TRBD1 matching over 8 bases. The CDR3 is made up of 15 amino acids. Trimming at V came to 1 base and at J to 8 bases, leaving 7 bases not matched to a gene. Germline V gene data show CDR1 as MDHEN and CDR2 as SYDVKM.

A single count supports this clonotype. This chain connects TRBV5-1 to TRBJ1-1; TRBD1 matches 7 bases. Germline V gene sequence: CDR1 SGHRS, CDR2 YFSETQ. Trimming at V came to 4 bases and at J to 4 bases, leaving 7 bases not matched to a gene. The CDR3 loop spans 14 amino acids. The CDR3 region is CASSRGTVSTEAFF. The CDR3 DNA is TGCGCCAGCAGCCGAGGGACAGTTAGCACTGAAGCTTTCTTT.

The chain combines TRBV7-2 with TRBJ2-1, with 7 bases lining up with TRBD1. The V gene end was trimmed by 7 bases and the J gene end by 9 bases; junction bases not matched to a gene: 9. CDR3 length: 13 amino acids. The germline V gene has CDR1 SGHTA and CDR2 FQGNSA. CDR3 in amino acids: CASKETGLGEQFF. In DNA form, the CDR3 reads TGTGCCAGCAAGGAGACAGGGCTTGGTGAGCAGTTCTTC.

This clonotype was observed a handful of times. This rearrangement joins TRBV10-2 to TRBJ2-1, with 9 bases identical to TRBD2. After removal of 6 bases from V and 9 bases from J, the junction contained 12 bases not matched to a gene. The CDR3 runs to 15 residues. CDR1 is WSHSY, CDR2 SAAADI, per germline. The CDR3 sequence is CASSIIAGAGAEQFF. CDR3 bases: TGCGCCAGCAGCATAATAGCGGGAGCTGGTGCTGAGCAGTTCTTC.

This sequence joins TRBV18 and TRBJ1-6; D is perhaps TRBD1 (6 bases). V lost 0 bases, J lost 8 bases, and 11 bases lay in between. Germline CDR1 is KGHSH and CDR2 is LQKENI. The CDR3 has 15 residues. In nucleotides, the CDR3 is TGTGCCAGCTCACCACCCCAGGGGAGAGATTCACCCCTCCACTTT. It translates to CASSPPQGRDSPLHF.